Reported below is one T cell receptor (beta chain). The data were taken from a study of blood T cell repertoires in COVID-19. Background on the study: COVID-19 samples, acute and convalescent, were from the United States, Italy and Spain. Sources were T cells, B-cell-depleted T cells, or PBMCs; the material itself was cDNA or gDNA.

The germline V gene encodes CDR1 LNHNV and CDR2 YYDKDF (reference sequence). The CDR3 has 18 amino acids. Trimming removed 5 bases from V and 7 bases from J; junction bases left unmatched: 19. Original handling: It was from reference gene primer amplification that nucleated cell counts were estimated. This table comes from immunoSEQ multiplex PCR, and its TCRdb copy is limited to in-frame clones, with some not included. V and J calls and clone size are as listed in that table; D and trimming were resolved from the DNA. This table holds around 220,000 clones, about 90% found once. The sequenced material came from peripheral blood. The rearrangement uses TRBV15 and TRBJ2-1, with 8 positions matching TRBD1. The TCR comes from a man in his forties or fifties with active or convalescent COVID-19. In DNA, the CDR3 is TGTGCCACCAGCCCCAACAGATGGGGACAGGTTTCCCAGAATGAGCAGTTCTTC. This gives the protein CATSPNRWGQVSQNEQFF.